This T cell receptor (beta chain) was captured by sequencing in a study of blood T cells in healthy people across ages. Points on this clonotype: This may arise from a read error, as a much more abundant clone is one base away.

PCR was performed a second time for about 6 to 11 cycles using a sample-barcoded 5' primer and a J-beta primer mix. TCRdb analysed the 5' RACE reads with MiXCR anew, one entry per CDR3 protein. The table includes 850,000 to 950,000 distinct CDR3 sequences, more than 25% detected once. The CDR3 is 13 residues long. V shed 7 bases, J shed 4 bases, and the junction held 4 bases outside the gene matches. Germline loops: CDR1 SNHLY, CDR2 FYNNEI. The rearrangement links TRBV2 to TRBJ2-1, with 7 bases that match TRBD1. The sequenced material came from blood. This clonotype was obtained from a woman aged 80 or older in good health. The CDR3 is CASKGDRYNEQFF. The CDR3 DNA sequence: TGTGCCAGCAAGGGGGACAGATACAATGAGCAGTTCTTC.